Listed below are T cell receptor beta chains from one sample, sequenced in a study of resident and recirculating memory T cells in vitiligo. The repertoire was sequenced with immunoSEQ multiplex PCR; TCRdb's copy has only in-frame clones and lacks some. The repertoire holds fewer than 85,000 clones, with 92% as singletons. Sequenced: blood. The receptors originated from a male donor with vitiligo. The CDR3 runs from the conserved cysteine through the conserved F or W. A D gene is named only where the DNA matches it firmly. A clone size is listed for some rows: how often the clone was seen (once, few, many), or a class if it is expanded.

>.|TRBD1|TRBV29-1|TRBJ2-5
CSVTRGRETQYF
TGCAGCGTGACCAGGGGGCGGGAGACCCAGTACTTC
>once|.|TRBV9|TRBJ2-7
CASSPTGSLSSYEQYF
TGTGCCAGCAGCCCCACCGGGAGCCTCAGCTCCTACGAGCAGTACTTC
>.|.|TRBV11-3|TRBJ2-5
CASSLDSRGETQYF
TGTGCCAGCAGCTTAGATAGCAGGGGTGAGACCCAGTACTTC
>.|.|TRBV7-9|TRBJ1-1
CASSFQGGGTEAFF
TGTGCCAGCAGCTTTCAAGGGGGTGGCACTGAAGCTTTCTTT
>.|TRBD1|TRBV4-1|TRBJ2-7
CASSRVRDSSYEQYF
TGCGCCAGCAGCCGAGTCCGGGACAGCTCCTACGAGCAGTACTTC
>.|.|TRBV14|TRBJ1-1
CASSQEPPLLFMNTEAFF
TGTGCCAGCAGCCAAGAGCCTCCCTTACTGTTCATGAACACTGAAGCTTTCTTT
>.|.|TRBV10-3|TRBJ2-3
CAIRPRETDTQYF
TGTGCCATCAGGCCCAGGGAAACAGATACGCAGTATTTT
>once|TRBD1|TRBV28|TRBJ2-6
CASGATGGSGANVLTF
TGTGCCAGCGGGGCTACAGGGGGCAGTGGGGCCAACGTCCTGACTTTC
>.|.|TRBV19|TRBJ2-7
CASTEDTRSYEQYF
TGTGCCAGTACAGAAGACACCCGCTCCTACGAGCAGTACTTC
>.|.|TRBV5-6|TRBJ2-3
CASSRRGSDTQYF
TGTGCCAGCAGCCGAAGGGGTTCAGATACGCAGTATTTT
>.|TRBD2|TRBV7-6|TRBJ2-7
CASSLVAGEAYEQYF
TGTGCCAGCAGCTTAGTGGCGGGAGAGGCGTACGAGCAGTACTTC
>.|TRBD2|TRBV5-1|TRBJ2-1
CASTESSGGYNEQFF
TGCGCCAGCACCGAATCTAGCGGGGGCTACAATGAGCAGTTCTTC
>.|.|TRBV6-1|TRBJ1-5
CASSEASQRGLNQPQHF
TGTGCCAGCAGTGAAGCGTCCCAAAGGGGTTTGAATCAGCCCCAGCATTTT
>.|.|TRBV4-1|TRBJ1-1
CASSQGGTGIGAFF
TGCGCCAGCAGCCAGGGCGGCACAGGGATTGGAGCTTTCTTT
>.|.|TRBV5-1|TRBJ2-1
CASSAYRVDEQFF
TGCGCCAGCAGCGCATACCGAGTCGATGAGCAGTTCTTC
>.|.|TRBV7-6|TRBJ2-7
CASSLSGGFGYEQYF
TGTGCCAGCAGCCTTTCTGGGGGGTTCGGCTACGAGCAGTACTTC
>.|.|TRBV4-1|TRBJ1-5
CASSQIRDVGQPQHF
TGCGCCAGCAGCCAAATCAGGGATGTAGGTCAGCCCCAGCATTTT
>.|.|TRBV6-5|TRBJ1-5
CASSYVRDQPQHF
TGTGCCAGCAGTTACGTTAGAGATCAGCCCCAGCATTTT
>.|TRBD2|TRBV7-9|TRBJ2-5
CASSFTDLSAGGWETQYF
TGTGCCAGCAGCTTCACAGACCTATCGGCGGGAGGGTGGGAGACCCAGTACTTC
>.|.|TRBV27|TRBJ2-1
CASSSRTDSYNEQFF
TGTGCCAGCAGTTCTCGGACAGACTCCTACAATGAGCAGTTCTTC
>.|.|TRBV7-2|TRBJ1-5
CASSQDRGDQPQHF
TGTGCCAGCAGCCAGGACAGAGGCGATCAGCCCCAGCATTTT
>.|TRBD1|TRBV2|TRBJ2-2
CASSQQGLNTGELFF
TGTGCCAGCAGTCAACAGGGGCTGAACACCGGGGAGCTGTTTTTT
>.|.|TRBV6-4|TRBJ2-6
CASSDSVSVSFRDLCSGANVLTF
TGTGCCAGCAGTGACTCGGTGAGTGTGAGCTTCCGGGACTTATGCTCTGGGGCCAACGTCCTGACTTTC
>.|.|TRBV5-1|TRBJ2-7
CASSETTEQYF
TGCGCCAGCAGCGAGACTACCGAGCAGTACTTC
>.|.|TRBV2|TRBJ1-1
CASSPTTANTEAFF
TGTGCCAGCAGTCCAACGACAGCGAACACTGAAGCTTTCTTT
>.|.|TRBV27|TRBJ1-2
CASSSRWVQVGDNYGYTF
TGTGCCAGCAGTTCCCGGTGGGTACAGGTTGGAGACAACTATGGCTACACCTTC
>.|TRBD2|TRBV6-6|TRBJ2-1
CASSRGGGTSYNEQFF
TGTGCCAGCAGCCGCGGAGGCGGGACTAGCTACAATGAGCAGTTCTTC
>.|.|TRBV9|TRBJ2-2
CASSVVSNTGELFF
TGTGCCAGCAGCGTAGTGAGCAACACCGGGGAGCTGTTTTTT
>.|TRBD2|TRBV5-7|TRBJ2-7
CASSYREGGRREQYF
TGTGCCAGCAGCTACCGGGAGGGCGGGAGGAGGGAGCAGTACTTC
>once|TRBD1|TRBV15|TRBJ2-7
CATSRETGTYEQYF
TGTGCCACCAGCCGTGAGACAGGGACCTACGAGCAGTACTTC
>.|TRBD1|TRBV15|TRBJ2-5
CATSRDRVGLTQYF
TGTGCCACCAGCCGAGACAGGGTAGGGCTGACCCAGTACTTC
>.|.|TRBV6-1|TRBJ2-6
CAARQNSGANVLTF
TGTGCCGCTAGACAGAACTCTGGGGCCAACGTCCTGACTTTC
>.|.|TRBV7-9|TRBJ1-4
CASSHNSRGFEKLFF
TGTGCCAGCAGCCATAACAGCCGCGGGTTCGAAAAACTGTTTTTT
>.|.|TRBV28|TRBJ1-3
CATLSQDTIYF
TGTGCCACCCTATCTCAGGACACCATATATTTT
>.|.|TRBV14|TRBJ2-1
CASSQEGQGGYNEQFF
TGTGCCAGCAGCCAAGAGGGCCAAGGAGGCTACAATGAGCAGTTCTTC
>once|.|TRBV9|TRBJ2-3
CASSTPRDTDTDTQYF
TGTGCCAGCAGCACCCCCCGGGACACTGACACAGATACGCAGTATTTT
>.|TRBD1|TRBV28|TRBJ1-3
CASSSRTGGAGNTIYF
TGTGCCAGCAGTTCCCGGACAGGGGGCGCGGGAAACACCATATATTTT
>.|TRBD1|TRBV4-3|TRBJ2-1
CASSQGTGRYEQFF
TGCGCCAGCAGCCAAGGGACAGGGAGGTATGAGCAGTTCTTC
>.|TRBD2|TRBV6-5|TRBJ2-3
CASSYSAGGATDTQYF
TGTGCCAGCAGTTACTCTGCGGGAGGCGCGACAGATACGCAGTATTTT
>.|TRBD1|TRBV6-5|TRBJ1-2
CASSRTGAAYGYTF
TGTGCCAGCAGTCGGACAGGGGCTGCCTATGGCTACACCTTC
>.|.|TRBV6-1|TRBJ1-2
CASSEGGYYGYTF
TGTGCCAGCAGTGAAGGGGGCTACTATGGCTACACCTTC
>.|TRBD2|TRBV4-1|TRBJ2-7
CASSPRTSGTGYEQYF
TGCGCCAGCAGCCCACGGACTAGCGGGACTGGGTACGAGCAGTACTTC
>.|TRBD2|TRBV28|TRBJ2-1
CASSLLAGAANEQFF
TGTGCCAGCAGTCTATTAGCGGGAGCGGCCAATGAGCAGTTCTTC
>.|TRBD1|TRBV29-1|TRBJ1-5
CSVRLTGARQPQHF
TGCAGCGTCCGCCTGACAGGGGCGAGGCAGCCCCAGCATTTT
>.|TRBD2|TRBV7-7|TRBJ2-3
CASRPIAGGTDTQYF
TGTGCCAGCAGACCGATAGCGGGAGGCACAGATACGCAGTATTTT
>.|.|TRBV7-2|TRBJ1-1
CASSVQNTEAFF
TGTGCCAGCAGCGTACAGAACACTGAAGCTTTCTTT
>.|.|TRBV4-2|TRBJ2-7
CASSQVEGEQYF
TGTGCCAGCAGCCAAGTGGAGGGCGAGCAGTACTTC
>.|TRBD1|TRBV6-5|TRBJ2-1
CASNDGQGSHNEQFF
TGTGCCAGCAACGACGGACAGGGGAGTCACAATGAGCAGTTCTTC
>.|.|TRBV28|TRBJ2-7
CASGSTGLYEQYF
TGTGCCAGCGGAAGTACAGGCCTCTACGAGCAGTACTTC
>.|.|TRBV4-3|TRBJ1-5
CASSQDRTDLSNQPQHF
TGCGCCAGCAGCCAAGATCGGACAGACCTTAGCAATCAGCCCCAGCATTTT